These T cell receptor beta chains were read from a single sample in a study of cytomegalovirus exposure and HLA in healthy donors. Using immunoSEQ multiplex PCR, the repertoire was profiled, and TCRdb retains in-frame clones only, with some absent. The top ten clones hold 0.55% to 0.75% of a sample with roughly 79,000 clones, just under 95% of them seen once. Material: PBMCs. The receptors shown here come from a young man in good health and CMV-seronegative. Both conserved end residues are trimmed from each CDR3.

v_gene,j_gene,CDR3aa
TRBV7-2,TRBJ1-3,ASSLQGLNNGNTIY
TRBV5-1,TRBJ1-4,ASSSGATNEKLF
TRBV6-5,TRBJ2-7,ASSYSTIGVVEQY
TRBV7-2,TRBJ1-4,ASSLNPQVGKLF
TRBV25-1,TRBJ2-1,ASSEPRGGLASNEQF
TRBV5-1,TRBJ2-5,ASSLGSTGETQY
TRBV14,TRBJ2-1,ASSPSSGAGSYNEQF
TRBV10-3,TRBJ1-2,AISEGQGVNGYT
TRBV11-3,TRBJ1-1,ASSLASGSAEAF
TRBV7-9,TRBJ1-2,ASSLGVAGDYGYT
TRBV6-1,TRBJ2-1,ASSPTGTSPNEQF
TRBV19,TRBJ1-1,ASSIEARGPNTEAF
TRBV4-2,TRBJ2-7,ASSQGARPGASYEQY
TRBV30,TRBJ1-3,AWGGTEGGNTIY
TRBV6-1,TRBJ1-1,ASSEARGSRMNTEAF
TRBV13,TRBJ2-7,ASSPSELLTYEQY
TRBV7-9,TRBJ1-2,ASSGSGRAVYGYT
TRBV5-1,TRBJ1-3,ASSLTQGRSSGNTIY
TRBV5-6,TRBJ2-1,ASSGGYNEQF
TRBV2,TRBJ1-5,ASSALVQNNQPQH
TRBV29-1,TRBJ2-2,SVVGTTNTGELF
TRBV30,TRBJ1-2,AWSSGTGVARYT
TRBV6-6,TRBJ2-7,ASSRDRGYEQY
TRBV6-1,TRBJ1-2,ASSRRGPGNYGYT
TRBV29-1,TRBJ2-6,SVTNRGPRGANVLT
TRBV2,TRBJ1-2,ASSDSSPDYGYT
TRBV25-1,TRBJ1-1,ASSVATEAF
TRBV25-1,TRBJ2-1,ASTLGLRGRAGEQF
TRBV5-4,TRBJ1-2,ASSLEQGTRGYT
TRBV18,TRBJ1-4,ASSPRQGSATNEKLF
TRBV5-5,TRBJ1-1,ASSLLAVGTEAF